This T cell receptor beta chain was sequenced in a study of regulatory T cells in long-lasting Graves disease. Time point described: newly diagnosed GD, antithyroid drugs for less than 3 months. RNA isolated from PBMCs was used to make the TCR library. Building the TCR beta libraries relied on iRepertoire HTBI primers, and CDR3 regions underwent Arm-PCR. A single record per CDR3 protein comes from TCRdb applying MiXCR to the multiplex PCR reads. This table holds 350,000 to 500,000 distinct CDR3 sequences, about 15% found once. The ends were cut back, 3 bases at V and 7 bases at J, with 21 bases in the middle. Looked up from germline, CDR1 is MDHEN and CDR2 is SYDVKM. This CDR3 is 16 amino acids long. This clonotype was found many times. The sample was also linked to a second study, of T cells in Graves' hyperthyroidism and ophthalmopathy.

The J gene is TRBJ2-5, the V gene TRBV28; TRBD1 or TRBD2 may be the D gene (5 bases each). This TCR derives from a woman in her fifties or sixties with Graves disease. Source: peripheral blood mononuclear cells (PBMCs), taken at new diagnosis, from a patient treated with antithyroid drugs. The CDR3 bases are TGTGCCAGCAGTTTCCCTGACAGCACAACCGGAGGGACCCAGTACTTC. Amino acids: CASSFPDSTTGGTQYF.